This T cell receptor beta chain was identified in a study of cytomegalovirus exposure and HLA in healthy donors. Clones were read by immunoSEQ multiplex PCR, and TCRdb kept only the in-frame ones, dropping some. The data hold 200,000 to 250,000 clones, with approximately 82% observed a single time. Germline V gene data show CDR1 as MDHEN and CDR2 as SYDVKM. CDR3 length: 14 residues. The ends were cut back, 6 bases at V and 2 bases at J, with 8 bases in the middle. Note on this clone: Its antigen remains unidentified.

Whole-study results and caveats: Diagnosis of cytomegalovirus status made by the classifier reportedly showed high specificity and sensitivity. Cytomegalovirus-associated status was assigned to about 170 TCR beta chains.

The chain recombines TRBV28 with TRBJ2-6; D unclear. This receptor was taken from a woman aged 18-29 years in good health and CMV-seronegative. The material sequenced was PBMCs. The CDR3 sequence is CASSPSTGANVLTF. As DNA, the CDR3 is TGTGCCAGCAGCCCCTCGACTGGGGCCAACGTCCTGACTTTC.